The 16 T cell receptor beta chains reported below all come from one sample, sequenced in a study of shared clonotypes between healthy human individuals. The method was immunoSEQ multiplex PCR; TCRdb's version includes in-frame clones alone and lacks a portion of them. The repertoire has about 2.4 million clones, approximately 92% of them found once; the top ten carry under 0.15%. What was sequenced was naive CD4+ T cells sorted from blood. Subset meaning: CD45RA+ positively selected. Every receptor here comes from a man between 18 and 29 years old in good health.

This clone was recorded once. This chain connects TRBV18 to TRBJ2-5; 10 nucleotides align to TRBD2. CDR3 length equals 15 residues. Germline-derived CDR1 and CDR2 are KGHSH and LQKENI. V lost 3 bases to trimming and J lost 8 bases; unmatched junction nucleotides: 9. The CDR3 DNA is TGTGCCAGCTCACCCTCGGATCCTAGCGGGGGTACCCAGTACTTC. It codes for CASSPSDPSGGTQYF.

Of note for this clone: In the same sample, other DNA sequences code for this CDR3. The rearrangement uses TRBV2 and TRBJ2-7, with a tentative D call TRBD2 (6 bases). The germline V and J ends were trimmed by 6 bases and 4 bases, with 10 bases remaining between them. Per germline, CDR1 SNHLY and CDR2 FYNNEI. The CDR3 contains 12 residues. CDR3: CASRRGGYEQYF. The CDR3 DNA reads TGTGCCAGCAGGAGGGGAGGTTACGAGCAGTACTTC.

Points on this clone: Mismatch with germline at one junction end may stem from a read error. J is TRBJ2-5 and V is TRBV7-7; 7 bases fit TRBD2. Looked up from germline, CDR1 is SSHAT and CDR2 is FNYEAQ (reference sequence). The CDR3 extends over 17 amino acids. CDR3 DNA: TGTGCTAGCAGCTTACTTCCTAGCGGCGCCTCCCAAGAGACCCAGTACTTC. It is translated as CASSLLPSGASQETQYF.

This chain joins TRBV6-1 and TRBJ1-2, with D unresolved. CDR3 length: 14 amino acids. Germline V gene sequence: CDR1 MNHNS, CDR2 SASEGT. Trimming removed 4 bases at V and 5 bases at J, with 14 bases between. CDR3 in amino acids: CASSGGRNLYGYTF. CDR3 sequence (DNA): TGTGCCAGCAGTGGTGGACGGAATCTTTATGGCTACACCTTC.

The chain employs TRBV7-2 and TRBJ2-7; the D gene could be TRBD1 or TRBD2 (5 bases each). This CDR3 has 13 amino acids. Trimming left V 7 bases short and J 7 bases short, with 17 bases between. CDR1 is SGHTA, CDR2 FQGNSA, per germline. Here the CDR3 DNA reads TGTGCCAGCAACCCCGCCGGGGCTGGGGAGCAGTACTTC. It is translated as CASNPAGAGEQYF.

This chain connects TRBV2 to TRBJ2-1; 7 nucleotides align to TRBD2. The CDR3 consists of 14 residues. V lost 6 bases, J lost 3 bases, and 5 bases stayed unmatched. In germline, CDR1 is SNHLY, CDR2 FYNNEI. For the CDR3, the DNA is TGTGCCAGCAGGCGGGCGGGAGTCTACAATGAGCAGTTCTTC. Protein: CASRRAGVYNEQFF.

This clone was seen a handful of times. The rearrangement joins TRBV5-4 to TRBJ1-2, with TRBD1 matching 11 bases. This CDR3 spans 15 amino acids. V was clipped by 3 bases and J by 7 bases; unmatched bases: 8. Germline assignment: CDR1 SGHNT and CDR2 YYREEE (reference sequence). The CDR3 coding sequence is TGTGCCAGCAGCTCCCGGGACAGGGGGACCATTGGCTACACCTTC. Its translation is CASSSRDRGTIGYTF.

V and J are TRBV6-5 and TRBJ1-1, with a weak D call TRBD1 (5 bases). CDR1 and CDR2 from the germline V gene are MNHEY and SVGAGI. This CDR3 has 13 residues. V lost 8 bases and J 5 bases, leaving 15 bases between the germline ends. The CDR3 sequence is CASLGRTKTEAFF. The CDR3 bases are TGTGCCAGCCTGGGACGTACGAAGACTGAAGCTTTCTTT.

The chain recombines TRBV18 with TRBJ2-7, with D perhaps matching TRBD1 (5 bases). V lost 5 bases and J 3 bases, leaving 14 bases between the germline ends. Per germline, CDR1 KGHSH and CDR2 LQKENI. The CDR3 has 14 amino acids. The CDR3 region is CASSNGRTNYEQYF. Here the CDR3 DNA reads TGTGCCAGCTCAAATGGTAGGACAAACTACGAGCAGTACTTC. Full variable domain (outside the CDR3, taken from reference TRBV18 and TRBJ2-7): NAGVMQNPRHLVRRRGQEARLRCSPMKGHSHVYWYRQLPEEGLKFMVYLQKENIIDESGMPKERFSAEFPKEGPSILRIQQVVRGDSAAYFCASSNGRTNYEQYFGPGTRLTVT.

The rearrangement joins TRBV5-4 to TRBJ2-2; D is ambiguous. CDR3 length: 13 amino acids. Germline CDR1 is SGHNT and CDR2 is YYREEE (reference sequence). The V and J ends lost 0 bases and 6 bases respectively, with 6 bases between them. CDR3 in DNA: TGTGCCAGCAGCTTGGAGGCGGCCGGGGAGCTGTTTTTT. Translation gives CASSLEAAGELFF.

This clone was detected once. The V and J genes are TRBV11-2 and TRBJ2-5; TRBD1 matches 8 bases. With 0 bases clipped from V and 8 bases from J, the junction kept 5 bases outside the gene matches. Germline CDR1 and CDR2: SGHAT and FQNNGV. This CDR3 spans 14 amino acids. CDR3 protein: CASSLDFGQGTQYF. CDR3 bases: TGTGCCAGCAGCTTAGATTTCGGACAGGGAACCCAGTACTTC. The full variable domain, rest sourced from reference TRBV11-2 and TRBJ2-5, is EAGVAQSPRYKIIEKRQSVAFWCNPISGHATLYWYQQILGQGPKLLIQFQNNGVVDDSQLPKDRFSAERLKGVDSTLKIQPAKLEDSAVYLCASSLDFGQGTQYFGPGTRLLVL.

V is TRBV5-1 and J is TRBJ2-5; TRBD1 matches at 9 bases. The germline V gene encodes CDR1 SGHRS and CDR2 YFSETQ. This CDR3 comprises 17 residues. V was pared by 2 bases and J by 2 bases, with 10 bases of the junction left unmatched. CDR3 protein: CASSFRGQGPPQETQYF. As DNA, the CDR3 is TGCGCCAGCAGCTTCAGGGGACAGGGCCCTCCACAAGAGACCCAGTACTTC.

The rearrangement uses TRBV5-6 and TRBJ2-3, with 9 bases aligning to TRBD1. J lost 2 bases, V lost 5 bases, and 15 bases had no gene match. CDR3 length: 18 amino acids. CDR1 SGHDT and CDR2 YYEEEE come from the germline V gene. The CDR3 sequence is CASSNTLGTGFITDTQYF. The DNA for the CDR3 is TGTGCCAGCAGTAACACCCTCGGGACAGGGTTTATCACAGATACGCAGTATTTT.

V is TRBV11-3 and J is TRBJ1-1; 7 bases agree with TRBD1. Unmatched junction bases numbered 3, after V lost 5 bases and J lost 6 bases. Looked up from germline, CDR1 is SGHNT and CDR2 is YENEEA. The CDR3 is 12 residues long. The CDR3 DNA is TGTGCCAGCAGCCAACAGGGGTCTGAAGCTTTCTTT. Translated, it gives CASSQQGSEAFF.

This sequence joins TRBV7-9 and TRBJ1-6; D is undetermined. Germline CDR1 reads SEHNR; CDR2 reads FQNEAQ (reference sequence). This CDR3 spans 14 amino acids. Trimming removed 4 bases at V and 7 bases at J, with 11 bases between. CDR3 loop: CASSYGMRNSPLHF. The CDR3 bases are TGTGCCAGCAGCTACGGGATGAGAAATTCACCCCTCCACTTT.

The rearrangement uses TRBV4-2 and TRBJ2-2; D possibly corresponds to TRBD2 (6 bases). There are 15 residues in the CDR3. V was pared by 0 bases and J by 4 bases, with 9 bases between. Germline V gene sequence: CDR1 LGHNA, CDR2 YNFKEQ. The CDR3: CASSQERGGTGELFF. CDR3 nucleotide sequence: TGTGCCAGCAGCCAAGAAAGGGGAGGCACCGGGGAGCTGTTTTTT.